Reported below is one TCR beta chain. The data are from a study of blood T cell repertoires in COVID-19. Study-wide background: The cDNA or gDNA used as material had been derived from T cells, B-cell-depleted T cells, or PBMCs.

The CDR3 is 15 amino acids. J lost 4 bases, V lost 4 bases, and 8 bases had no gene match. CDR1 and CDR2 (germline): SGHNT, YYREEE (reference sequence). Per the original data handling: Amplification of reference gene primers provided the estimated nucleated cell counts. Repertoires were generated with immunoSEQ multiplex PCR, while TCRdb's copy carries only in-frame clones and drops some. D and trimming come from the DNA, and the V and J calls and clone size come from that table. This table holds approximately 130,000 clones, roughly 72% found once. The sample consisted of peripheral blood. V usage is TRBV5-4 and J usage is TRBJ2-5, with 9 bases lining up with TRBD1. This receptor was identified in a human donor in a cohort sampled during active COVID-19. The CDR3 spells CASSTGTGTPETQYF. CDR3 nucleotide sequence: TGTGCCAGCAGCACCGGGACAGGGACCCCAGAGACCCAGTACTTC. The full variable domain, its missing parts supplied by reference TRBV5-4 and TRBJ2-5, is ETGVTQSPTHLIKTRGQQVTLRCSSQSGHNTVSWYQQALGQGPQFIFQYYREEENGRGNFPPRFSGLQFPNYSSELNVNALELDDSALYLCASSTGTGTPETQYFGPGTRLLVL.